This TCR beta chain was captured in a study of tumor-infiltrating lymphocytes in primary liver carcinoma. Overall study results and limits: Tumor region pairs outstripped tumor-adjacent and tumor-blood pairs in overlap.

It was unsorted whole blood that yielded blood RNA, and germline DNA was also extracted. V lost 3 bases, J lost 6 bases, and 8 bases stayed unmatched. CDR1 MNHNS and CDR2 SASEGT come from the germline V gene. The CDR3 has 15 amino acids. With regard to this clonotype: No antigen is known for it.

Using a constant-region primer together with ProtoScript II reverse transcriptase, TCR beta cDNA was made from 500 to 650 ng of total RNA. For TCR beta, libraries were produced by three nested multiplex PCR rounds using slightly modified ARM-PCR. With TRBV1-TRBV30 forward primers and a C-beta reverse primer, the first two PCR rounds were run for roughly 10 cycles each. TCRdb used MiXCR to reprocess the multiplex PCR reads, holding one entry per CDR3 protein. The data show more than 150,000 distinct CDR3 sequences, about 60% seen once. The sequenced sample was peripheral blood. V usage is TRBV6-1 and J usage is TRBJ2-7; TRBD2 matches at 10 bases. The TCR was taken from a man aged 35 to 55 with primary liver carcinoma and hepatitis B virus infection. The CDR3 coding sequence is TGTGCCAGCAGTGAGACAGCGGGAGGGCCCGTCGAGCAGTACTTC. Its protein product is CASSETAGGPVEQYF.